A single sample gave rise to the 7 T cell receptor beta chains below, sequenced in a study of early stage breast cancer tumors. The protocol was immunoSEQ multiplex PCR, while the TCRdb copy is restricted to in-frame clones and leaves out a portion. The sample holds approximately 30,000 clones; about three fifths are singletons and the top ten take 7.5% to 9%. Sequences were obtained from breast tumor tissue. The receptors shown here come from a person between 45 and 65 years old with breast cancer.

This chain uses TRBV18 with TRBJ2-2; TRBD1 might be the D (5 bases). Germline CDR1 KGHSH, CDR2 LQKENI. With 0 bases removed from V and 5 bases from J, the gap between germline ends came to 10 bases. The CDR3 is 15 residues long. The CDR3 DNA reads as TGTGCCAGCTCACCACCGGGCAGGGCGACCGGGGAGCTGTTTTTT. It is translated as CASSPPGRATGELFF.

The gene calls are TRBV4-3 and TRBJ1-5; D not certain. The V gene lost 3 bases and the J gene lost 9 bases, with 12 bases spanning the gap. Germline assignment: CDR1 LGHNA and CDR2 YSLEER. This CDR3 has 13 residues. The CDR3 reads CASSQEGGSPQHF. The DNA for the CDR3 is TGCGCCAGCAGCCAGGAAGGAGGGTCGCCCCAGCATTTT.

This sequence joins TRBV19 and TRBJ2-3, with D possibly being TRBD1 (6 bases). The CDR3 has 18 amino acids. Trimming removed 1 base from V and 6 bases from J, with 23 bases in between. From germline, CDR1 is LNHDA and CDR2 SQIVND (reference sequence). CDR3 bases: TGTGCCAGTAGTATAGGCCCCTCTCCAGGGGACCCCCTGGATACGCAGTATTTT. This gives the protein CASSIGPSPGDPLDTQYF.

The V and J genes are TRBV4-1 and TRBJ1-1; D gene unclear. Germline-derived CDR1 and CDR2 are MGHRA and YSYEKL. This CDR3 comprises 15 residues. V shed 4 bases and J shed 1 base, with 13 bases lying between them. The CDR3 here is CASSRMPGANTEAFF. Written as DNA, the CDR3 is TGCGCCAGCAGCCGAATGCCCGGAGCGAACACTGAAGCTTTCTTT.

The chain joins TRBV6-5 to TRBJ2-7; D is uncertain. Germline assignment: CDR1 MNHEY and CDR2 SVGAGI. V was shortened by 4 bases and J by 6 bases, with 10 bases between the two germline ends. The CDR3 runs 12 residues. CDR3: CASSSGYSEQYF. In nucleotides, the CDR3 is TGTGCCAGCAGTTCCGGATACTCCGAGCAGTACTTC.

The CDR3 DNA reads TGTGCCAGCAGCCCCGGGACAGGGAGCTCCGAGCAGTACTTC. Amino acid sequence: CASSPGTGSSEQYF. V is TRBV5-4 and J is TRBJ2-7; 9 nucleotides agree with TRBD1. Trimming took 4 bases from V and 6 from J; bases not matched to a gene: 8. The CDR3 covers 14 residues. Germline loops: CDR1 SGHNT, CDR2 YYREEE (reference sequence).

The genes are TRBV21-1 and TRBJ2-2; TRBD2 is the table's D call and was not checked against the DNA. TRBV21-1 is recorded as a pseudogene. CDR3 length: 18 residues. This CDR3 reads CASSKKLVMRGNTGELFF. The CDR3 nucleotides are TGTGCCAGCAGCAAAAAACTCGTTATGCGCGGAAACACCGGGGAGCTGTTTTTT.